The 2 T cell receptor beta chains below were found in one sample sequenced in a study of blood T cell repertoires in COVID-19. Here immunoSEQ multiplex PCR was the method, and the copy in TCRdb shows in-frame clones only, minus some. The table shows 400,000 to 500,000 clones, with more than 70% occurring only once. Specimen: PBMCs or T cells enriched from blood (not recorded which). These receptors were taken from a woman aged 18-35 years who had been exposed to COVID-19.

This sequence joins TRBV28 and TRBJ1-3, with TRBD1 identical over 8 bases. The CDR3 totals 14 residues. J gave up 3 bases and V 10 bases, and 8 bases lay outside the gene matches. Germline CDR1 MDHEN, CDR2 SYDVKM. The CDR3 sequence: CATLIQGGGNTIYF. CDR3 DNA: TGTGCCACACTAATACAGGGGGGTGGAAACACCATATATTTT.

V and J are TRBV5-6 and TRBJ2-7; D call uncertain. There are 12 residues in the CDR3. Trimming took 1 base from V and 3 from J, leaving 5 bases between them. The germline CDR1 and CDR2 sequences are SGHDT and YYEEEE. The CDR3: CASSLLFYEQYF. In nucleotides, the CDR3 is TGTGCCAGCAGCTTGCTATTCTACGAGCAGTACTTC.